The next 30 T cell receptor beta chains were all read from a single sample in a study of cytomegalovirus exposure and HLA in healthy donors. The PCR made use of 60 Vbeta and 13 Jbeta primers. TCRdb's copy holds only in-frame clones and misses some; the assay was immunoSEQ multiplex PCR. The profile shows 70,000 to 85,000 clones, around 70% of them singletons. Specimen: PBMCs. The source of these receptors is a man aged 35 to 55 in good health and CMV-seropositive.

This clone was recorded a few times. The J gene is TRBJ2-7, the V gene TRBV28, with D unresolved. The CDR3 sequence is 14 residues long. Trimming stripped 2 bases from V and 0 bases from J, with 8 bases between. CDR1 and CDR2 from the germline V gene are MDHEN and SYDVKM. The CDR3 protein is CASSLDLSSYEQYF. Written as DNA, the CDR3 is TGTGCCAGCAGTTTAGACTTAAGCTCCTACGAGCAGTACTTC.

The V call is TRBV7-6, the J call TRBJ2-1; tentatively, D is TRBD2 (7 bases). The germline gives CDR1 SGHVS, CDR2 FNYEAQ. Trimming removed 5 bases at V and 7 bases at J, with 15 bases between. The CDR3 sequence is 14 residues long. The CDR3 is CASSPGLGGNEQFF. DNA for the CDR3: TGTGCCAGCAGCCCAGGACTAGGGGGGAATGAGCAGTTCTTC. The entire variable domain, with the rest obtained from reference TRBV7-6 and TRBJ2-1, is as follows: GAGVSQSPRYKVTKRGQDVALRCDPISGHVSLYWYRQALGQGPEFLTYFNYEAQQDKSGLPNDRFSAERPEGSISTLTIQRTEQRDSAMYRCASSPGLGGNEQFFGPGTRLTVL.

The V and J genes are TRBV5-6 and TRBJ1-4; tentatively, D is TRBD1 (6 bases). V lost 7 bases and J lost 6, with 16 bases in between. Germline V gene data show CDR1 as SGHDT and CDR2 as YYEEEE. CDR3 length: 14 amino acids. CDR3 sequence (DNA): TGTGCCAGCCGGCGGGGGGCGGATCATGAAAAACTGTTTTTT. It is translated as CASRRGADHEKLFF.

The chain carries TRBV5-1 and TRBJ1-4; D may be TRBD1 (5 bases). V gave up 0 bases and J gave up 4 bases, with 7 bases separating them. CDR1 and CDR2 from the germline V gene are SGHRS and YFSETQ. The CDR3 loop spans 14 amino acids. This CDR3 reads CASSLGDFNEKLFF. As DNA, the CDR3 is TGCGCCAGCAGCTTGGGGGACTTTAATGAAAAACTGTTTTTT.

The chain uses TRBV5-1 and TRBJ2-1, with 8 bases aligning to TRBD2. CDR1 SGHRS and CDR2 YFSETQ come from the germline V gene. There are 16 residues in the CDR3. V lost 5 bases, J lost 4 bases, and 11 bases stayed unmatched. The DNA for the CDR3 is TGCGCCAGCAGGACCGGGACTAGAACCTCATACAATGAGCAGTTCTTC. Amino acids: CASRTGTRTSYNEQFF. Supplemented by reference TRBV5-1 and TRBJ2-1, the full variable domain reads KAGVTQTPRYLIKTRGQQVTLSCSPISGHRSVSWYQQTPGQGLQFLFEYFSETQRNKGNFPGRFSGRQFSNSRSEMNVSTLELGDSALYLCASRTGTRTSYNEQFFGPGTRLTVL.

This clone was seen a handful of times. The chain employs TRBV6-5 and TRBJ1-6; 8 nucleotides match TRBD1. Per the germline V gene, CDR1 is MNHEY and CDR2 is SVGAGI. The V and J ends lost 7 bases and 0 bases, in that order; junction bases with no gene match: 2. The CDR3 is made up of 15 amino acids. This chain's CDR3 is CASTGTGSYNSPLHF. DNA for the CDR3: TGTGCCAGCACCGGGACAGGCTCCTATAATTCACCCCTCCACTTT.

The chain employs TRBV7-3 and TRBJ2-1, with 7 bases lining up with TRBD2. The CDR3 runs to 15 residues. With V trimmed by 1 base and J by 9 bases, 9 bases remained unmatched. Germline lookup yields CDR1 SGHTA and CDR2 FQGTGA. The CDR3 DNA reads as TGTGCCAGCAGCTTAAAGGCTAGCGGCCTGGGTGAGCAGTTCTTC. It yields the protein CASSLKASGLGEQFF.

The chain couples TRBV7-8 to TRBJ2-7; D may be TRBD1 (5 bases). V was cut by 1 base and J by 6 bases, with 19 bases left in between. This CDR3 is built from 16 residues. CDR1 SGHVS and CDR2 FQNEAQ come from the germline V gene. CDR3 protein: CASSLGSQGGSAEQYF. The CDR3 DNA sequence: TGTGCCAGCAGCTTAGGTTCGCAGGGCGGCTCAGCCGAGCAGTACTTC.

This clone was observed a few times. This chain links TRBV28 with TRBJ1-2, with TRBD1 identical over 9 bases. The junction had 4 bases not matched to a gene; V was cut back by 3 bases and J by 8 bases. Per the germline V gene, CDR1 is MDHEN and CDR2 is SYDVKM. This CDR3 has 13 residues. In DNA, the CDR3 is TGTGCCAGCAGTTTTGGGACAGGGTCCGGCTACACCTTC. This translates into CASSFGTGSGYTF.

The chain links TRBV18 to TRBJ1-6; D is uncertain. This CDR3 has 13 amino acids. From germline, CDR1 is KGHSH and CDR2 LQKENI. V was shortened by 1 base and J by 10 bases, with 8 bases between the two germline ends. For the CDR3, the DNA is TGTGCCAGCTCACCACGGGAGAACTCACCCCTCCACTTT. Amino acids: CASSPRENSPLHF.

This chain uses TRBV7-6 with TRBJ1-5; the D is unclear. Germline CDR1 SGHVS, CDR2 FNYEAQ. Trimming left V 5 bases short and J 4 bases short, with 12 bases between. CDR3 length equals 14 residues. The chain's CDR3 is CASSLPGHNQPQHF. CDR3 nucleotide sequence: TGTGCCAGCAGCCTCCCGGGTCATAATCAGCCCCAGCATTTT.

Written as DNA, the CDR3 is TGTGCCAGCAGCTTGGAGGCGGTATCCTACTCCTACAATGAGCAGTTCTTC. This codes for CASSLEAVSYSYNEQFF. This sequence joins TRBV5-6 and TRBJ2-1; unclear D gene. V shed 0 bases and J shed 0 bases, with 13 bases lying between them. The CDR3 has 17 amino acids. In germline, CDR1 is SGHDT, CDR2 YYEEEE.

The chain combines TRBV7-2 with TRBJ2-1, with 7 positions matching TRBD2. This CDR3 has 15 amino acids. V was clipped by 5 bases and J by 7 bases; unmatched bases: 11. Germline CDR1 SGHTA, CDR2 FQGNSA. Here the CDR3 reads CASSPQNGGGNEQFF. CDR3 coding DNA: TGTGCCAGCAGCCCACAAAATGGGGGGGGAAATGAGCAGTTCTTC.

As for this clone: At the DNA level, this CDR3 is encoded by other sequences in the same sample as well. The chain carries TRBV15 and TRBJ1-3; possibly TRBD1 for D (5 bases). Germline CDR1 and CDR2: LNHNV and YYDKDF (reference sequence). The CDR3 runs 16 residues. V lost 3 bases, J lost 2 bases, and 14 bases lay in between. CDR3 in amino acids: CATSRDNGGAGNTIYF. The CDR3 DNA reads TGTGCCACCAGCAGGGATAACGGGGGAGCTGGAAACACCATATATTTT.

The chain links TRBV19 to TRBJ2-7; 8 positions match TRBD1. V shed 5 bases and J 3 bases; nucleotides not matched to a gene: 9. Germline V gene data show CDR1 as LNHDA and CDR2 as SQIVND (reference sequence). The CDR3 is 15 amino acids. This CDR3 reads CASSFNRQGSYEQYF. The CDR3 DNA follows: TGTGCCAGTAGTTTCAACCGACAGGGGAGCTACGAGCAGTACTTC.

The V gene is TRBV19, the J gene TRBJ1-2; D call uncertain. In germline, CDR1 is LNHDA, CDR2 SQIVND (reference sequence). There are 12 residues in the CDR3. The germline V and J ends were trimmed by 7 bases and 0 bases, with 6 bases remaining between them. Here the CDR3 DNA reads TGTGCCAGTAACGGGGCTAACTATGGCTACACCTTC. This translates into CASNGANYGYTF.

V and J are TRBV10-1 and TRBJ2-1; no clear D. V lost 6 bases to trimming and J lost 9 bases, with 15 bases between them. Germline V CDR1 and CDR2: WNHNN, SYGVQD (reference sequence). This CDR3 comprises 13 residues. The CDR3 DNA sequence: TGCGCCAGCAGCGCCCTAGGAGAATCTGAGCAGTTCTTC. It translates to CASSALGESEQFF.

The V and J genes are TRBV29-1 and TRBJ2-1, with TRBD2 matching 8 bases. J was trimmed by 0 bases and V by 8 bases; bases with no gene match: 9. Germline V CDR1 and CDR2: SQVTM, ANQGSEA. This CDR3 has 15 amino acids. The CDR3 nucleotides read TGCAGCCACGGGGGGGACGCTAGCTCCTACAATGAGCAGTTCTTC. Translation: CSHGGDASSYNEQFF.

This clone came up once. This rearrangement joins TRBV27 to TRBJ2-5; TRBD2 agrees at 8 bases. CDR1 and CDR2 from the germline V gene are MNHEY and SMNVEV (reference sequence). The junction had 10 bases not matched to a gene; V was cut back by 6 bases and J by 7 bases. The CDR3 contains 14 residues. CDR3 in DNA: TGTGCCAGCAGGGGCAGCGGGGGAAAGGTGACCCAGTACTTC. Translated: CASRGSGGKVTQYF.

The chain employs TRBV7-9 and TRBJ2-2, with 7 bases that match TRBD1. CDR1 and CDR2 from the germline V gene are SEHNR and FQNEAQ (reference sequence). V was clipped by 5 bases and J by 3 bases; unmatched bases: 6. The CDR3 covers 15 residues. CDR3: CASSLGTADTGELFF. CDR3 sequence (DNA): TGTGCCAGCAGCCTCGGGACAGCCGACACCGGGGAGCTGTTTTTT.

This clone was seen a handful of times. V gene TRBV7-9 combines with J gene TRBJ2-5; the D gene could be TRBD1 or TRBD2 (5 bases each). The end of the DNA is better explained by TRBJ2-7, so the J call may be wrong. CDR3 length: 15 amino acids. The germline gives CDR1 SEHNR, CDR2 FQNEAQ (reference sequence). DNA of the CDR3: TGTGCCAGCAGCTTACGGGACGTTCAGGACTACGAGCAGTACTTC. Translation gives CASSLRDVQDYEQYF.

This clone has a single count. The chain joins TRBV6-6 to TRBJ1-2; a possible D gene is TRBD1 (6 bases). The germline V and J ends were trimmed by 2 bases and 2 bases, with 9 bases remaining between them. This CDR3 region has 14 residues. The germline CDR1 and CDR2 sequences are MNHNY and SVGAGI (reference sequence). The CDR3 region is CASSYGDTNYGYTF. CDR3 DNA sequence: TGTGCCAGCAGTTACGGGGACACGAACTATGGCTACACCTTC.

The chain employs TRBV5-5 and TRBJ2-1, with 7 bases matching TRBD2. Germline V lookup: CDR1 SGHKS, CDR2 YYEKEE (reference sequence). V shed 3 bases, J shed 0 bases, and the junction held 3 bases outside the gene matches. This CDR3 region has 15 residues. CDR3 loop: CASSSGLLSYNEQFF. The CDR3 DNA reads TGTGCCAGCAGCTCGGGACTACTCTCCTACAATGAGCAGTTCTTC.

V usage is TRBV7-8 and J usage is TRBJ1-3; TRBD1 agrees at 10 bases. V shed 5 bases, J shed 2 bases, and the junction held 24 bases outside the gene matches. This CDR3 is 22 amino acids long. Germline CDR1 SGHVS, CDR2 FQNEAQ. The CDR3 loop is CASSLRRATGTGVAEPGNTIYF. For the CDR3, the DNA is TGTGCCAGCAGCCTCCGTCGGGCCACCGGGACAGGGGTCGCCGAACCTGGAAACACCATATATTTT.

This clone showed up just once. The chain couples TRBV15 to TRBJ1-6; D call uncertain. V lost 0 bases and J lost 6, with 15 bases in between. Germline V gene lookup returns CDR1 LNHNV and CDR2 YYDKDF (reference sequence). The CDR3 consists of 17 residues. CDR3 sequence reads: CATSRDGEPHFNSPLHF. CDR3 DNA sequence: TGTGCCACCAGCAGAGATGGGGAGCCTCACTTTAATTCACCCCTCCACTTT.

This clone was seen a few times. The CDR3 coding sequence is TGTGCCAGCACCCCGACAGGAGGAAACACCATATATTTT. Translation: CASTPTGGNTIYF. V gene TRBV11-2 combines with J gene TRBJ1-3, with D possibly matching TRBD1 (6 bases). The CDR3 loop spans 13 amino acids. V was pared by 7 bases and J by 4 bases, with 11 bases between. The V gene's germline CDR1 is SGHAT and CDR2 FQNNGV.

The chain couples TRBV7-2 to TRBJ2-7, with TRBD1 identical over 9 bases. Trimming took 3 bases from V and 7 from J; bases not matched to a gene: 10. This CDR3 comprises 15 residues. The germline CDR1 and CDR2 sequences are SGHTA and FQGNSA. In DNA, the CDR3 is TGTGCCAGCAGCTTGCCGGGACAGGGATTGATGGAGCAGTACTTC. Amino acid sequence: CASSLPGQGLMEQYF.

The CDR3 is CASSLASQGDPEAFF. Here the CDR3 DNA reads TGTGCCAGCAGCTTGGCGTCTCAGGGGGACCCTGAAGCTTTCTTT. The chain combines TRBV5-8 with TRBJ1-1; TRBD1 aligns across 7 bases. J was trimmed by 6 bases and V by 0 bases; bases with no gene match: 8. CDR3 length equals 15 residues. Germline V gene data show CDR1 as SGHTS and CDR2 as YDEGEE.

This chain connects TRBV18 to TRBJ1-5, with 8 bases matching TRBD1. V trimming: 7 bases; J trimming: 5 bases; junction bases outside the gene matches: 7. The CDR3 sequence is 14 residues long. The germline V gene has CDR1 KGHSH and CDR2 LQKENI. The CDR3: CASCLGTGHQPQHF. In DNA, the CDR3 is TGTGCCAGCTGTCTTGGGACAGGCCATCAGCCCCAGCATTTT. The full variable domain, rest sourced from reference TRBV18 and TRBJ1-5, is NAGVMQNPRHLVRRRGQEARLRCSPMKGHSHVYWYRQLPEEGLKFMVYLQKENIIDESGMPKERFSAEFPKEGPSILRIQQVVRGDSAAYFCASCLGTGHQPQHFGDGTRLSIL.

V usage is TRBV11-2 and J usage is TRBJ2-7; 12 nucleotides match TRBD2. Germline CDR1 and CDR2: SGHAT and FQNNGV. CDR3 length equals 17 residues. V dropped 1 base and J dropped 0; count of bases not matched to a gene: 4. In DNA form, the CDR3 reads TGTGCCAGCAGCTTAGTGGCTAGCGGGAGGGCCTCCTACGAGCAGTACTTC. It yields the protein CASSLVASGRASYEQYF.